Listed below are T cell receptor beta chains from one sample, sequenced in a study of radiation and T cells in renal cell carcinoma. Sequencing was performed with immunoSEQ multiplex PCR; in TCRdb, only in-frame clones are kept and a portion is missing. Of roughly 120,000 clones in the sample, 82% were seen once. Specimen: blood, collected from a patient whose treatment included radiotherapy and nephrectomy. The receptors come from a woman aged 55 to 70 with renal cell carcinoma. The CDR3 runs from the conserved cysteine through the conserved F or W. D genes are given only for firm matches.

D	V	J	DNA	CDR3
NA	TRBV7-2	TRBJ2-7	TGTGCCAGCAGCTTAGATTCCAGTTTCTACGAGCAGTACTTC	CASSLDSSFYEQYF
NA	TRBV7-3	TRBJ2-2	TGTGCCAGCAGCTTAGGACGGAACACCGGGGAGCTGTTTTTT	CASSLGRNTGELFF
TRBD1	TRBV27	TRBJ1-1	TGTGCCAGCAGTTGGTCGGACAGGGCTGAAGCTTTCTTT	CASSWSDRAEAFF
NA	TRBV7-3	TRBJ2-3	TGTGCCAGCAGCTTTGGACAGAGCACAGATACGCAGTATTTT	CASSFGQSTDTQYF
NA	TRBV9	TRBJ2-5	TGTGCCAGCAGCGTAGGGGGATTGGCCGAGACCCAGTACTTC	CASSVGGLAETQYF
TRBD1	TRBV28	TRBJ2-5	TGTGCCAGCAGTTCGACCTACAGGGGAGAAGAGACCCAGTACTTC	CASSSTYRGEETQYF
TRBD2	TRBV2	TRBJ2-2	TGTGCCAGCAGTGATAGCGGGGGGGCCGGCACCGGGGAGCTGTTTTTT	CASSDSGGAGTGELFF
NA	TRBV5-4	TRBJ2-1	TGTGCCAGCAGCCTCTCGGTGGTAGGGAACAATGAGCAGTTCTTC	CASSLSVVGNNEQFF
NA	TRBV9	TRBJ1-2	TGTGCCAGCAGCCTTTTCCCAGGGGATAAGGGCTACACCTTC	CASSLFPGDKGYTF
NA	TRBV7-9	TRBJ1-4	TGTGCCAGCAGCTTGGGCCTTAATGAAAAACTGTTTTTT	CASSLGLNEKLFF
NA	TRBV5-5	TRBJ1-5	TGTGCCAGCAGCTTGGCAGGGCTGATCAATCAGCCCCAGCATTTT	CASSLAGLINQPQHF